These T cell receptor beta chains were read from a single sample in a study of T-cell reconstitution after alpha-beta-depleted transplantation in children. TCRdb reanalysed the PCR reads using MiXCR and keeps one entry per CDR3 protein. The data show about 470,000 distinct CDR3 sequences, around two fifths seen once. Here the sequenced sample was PBMCs, taken before TCRalphabeta/CD19-depleted stem cell transplant. The receptors shown here come from a girl between 2 and 10 years old with aplastic anemia, due to receive a stem cell transplant. CDR3s include the opening cysteine and the closing phenylalanine or tryptophan. The order of the fields is clone size, V gene, J gene, CDR3 protein. Where a row states a size, it is once, few, many or the class of an expanded clone; other rows omit it.

NA	TRBV7-8	TRBJ1-2	CASPGGGNYGYTF
many	TRBV20-1	TRBJ1-2	CSAPDRSAGYTF
few	TRBV20-1	TRBJ1-5	CSARAGDVGPQHF
NA	TRBV7-9	TRBJ2-7	CASSHPLGEGGEQYF
NA	TRBV5-1	TRBJ2-1	CASSSGLAGGIYNEQFF
NA	TRBV4-1	TRBJ1-2	CACSHDQGDYGYTF
NA	TRBV5-5	TRBJ2-3	CASSRDRGQTDTQYF
NA	TRBV12-3/TRBV12-4	TRBJ1-1	CASSLGGVGAEAFF
many	TRBV19	TRBJ1-1	CASSIPGTEAFF
medium-sized	TRBV7-8	TRBJ2-1	CASRPWDRGNEQFF
many	TRBV27	TRBJ2-7	CASSLSRPIHYEQYF
many	TRBV7-6	TRBJ1-1	CASSAQMNTEAFF
NA	TRBV6-1	TRBJ2-1	CASREPSGSKDNEQFF
few	TRBV28	TRBJ2-3	CASAAWVAGQGARDPTDTQYF
few	TRBV20-1	TRBJ2-3	CSAALAGFSTDTQYF
NA	TRBV20-1	TRBJ1-1	CSAEPGQYREAFF
NA	TRBV20-1	TRBJ2-7	CSARNTGSEQYF
NA	TRBV7-2	TRBJ2-7	CASSTRSGRESYEQYF
few	TRBV18	TRBJ2-2	CASSPGGSGELFF
NA	TRBV7-7	TRBJ2-5	CASSLGTGRGETQYF
many	TRBV4-1	TRBJ2-1	CASSQDRDSGFHNEQFF
NA	TRBV5-6	TRBJ2-2	CASSFTGWGFTGELFF
many	TRBV7-2	TRBJ1-6	CASSPQGSPLHF
NA	TRBV7-2	TRBJ2-7	CASSLISQTPGQYF
many	TRBV5-6	TRBJ2-3	CASSLEYTDTQYF
NA	TRBV20-1	TRBJ2-7	CSAWGDGAYEQYF
many	TRBV29-1	TRBJ2-1	CSVEGTSGSEQFF
many	TRBV18	TRBJ1-6	CASSPSTRQDVQKPLHF
few	TRBV7-2	TRBJ2-7	CASSLAGGSGGYEQYF
NA	TRBV7-2	TRBJ1-6	CASSLGGTAYSPLHF
few	TRBV6-5	TRBJ1-5	CASSYNSNQPQHF
NA	TRBV20-1	TRBJ2-1	CSARASGRGNEQFF
many	TRBV5-1	TRBJ2-1	CASRLPWETGRNEQFF
NA	TRBV28	TRBJ1-2	CASTPSGSVYGYTF
many	TRBV9	TRBJ2-5	CASSGPRDRVSEETQYF
NA	TRBV15	TRBJ2-7	CATSTDIHYEQYF
many	TRBV7-2	TRBJ1-2	CASSLAIRDYGYTF
NA	TRBV7-2	TRBJ2-3	CASSDWTTTDTQYF
many	TRBV20-1	TRBJ2-7	CSATQILGTGSYEQYF
NA	TRBV7-3	TRBJ1-1	CASSAGKANTEAFF
few	TRBV28	TRBJ1-5	CASISGAEFGNQPQHF
NA	TRBV7-2	TRBJ1-1	CANKNLGSRTEAFF
few	TRBV7-9	TRBJ1-3	CASSRGQGDGNTIYF
NA	TRBV5-4	TRBJ1-5	CASSPAGGSPQHF
few	TRBV12-3/TRBV12-4	TRBJ1-3	CASTPREPSGNTIYF
NA	TRBV10-3	TRBJ2-5	CAISTTPDQETQYF
NA	TRBV7-9	TRBJ2-1	CASSSVPEGDEQFF
many	TRBV28	TRBJ2-4	CASSPQGSGKNIQYF
NA	TRBV11-1	TRBJ1-5	CASSFAGTGGVGNQPQHF
NA	TRBV20-1	TRBJ2-7	CSALPSTNSYEQYF
many	TRBV7-2	TRBJ2-1	CASSLGRSYEQFF
NA	TRBV5-1	TRBJ1-1	CASSFKSWNTEAFF
few	TRBV20-1	TRBJ2-2	CSASAPGHTGELFF